This T cell receptor beta chain was sequenced during a study of T cell responses to AZD1222 COVID-19 vaccine. General study findings and limits: No repertoire was sampled before or during the peak T cell response, only after it. AZD1222 recipients seropositive at baseline numbered only 5 to 7.

The germline V gene encodes CDR1 LGHNT and CDR2 FRNRAP. The length of the CDR3 is 15 residues. V shed 1 base, J shed 3 bases, and the junction held 5 bases outside the gene matches. Notes on this clone: Its antigen remains unidentified.

Assay: immunoSEQ multiplex PCR; the TCRdb copy retains only in-frame clones and omits some. The repertoire holds about 140,000 clones, with approximately 90% as singletons. The chain links TRBV12-5 to TRBJ1-1, with TRBD1 identical over 7 bases. This receptor was taken from an adult in good health. Sequenced material: peripheral blood, taken on day 0 of AZD1222 vaccination. CDR3 coding DNA: TGTGCTAGTGGTTTGGACAGGGGTATGGACACTGAAGCTTTCTTT. It encodes CASGLDRGMDTEAFF.